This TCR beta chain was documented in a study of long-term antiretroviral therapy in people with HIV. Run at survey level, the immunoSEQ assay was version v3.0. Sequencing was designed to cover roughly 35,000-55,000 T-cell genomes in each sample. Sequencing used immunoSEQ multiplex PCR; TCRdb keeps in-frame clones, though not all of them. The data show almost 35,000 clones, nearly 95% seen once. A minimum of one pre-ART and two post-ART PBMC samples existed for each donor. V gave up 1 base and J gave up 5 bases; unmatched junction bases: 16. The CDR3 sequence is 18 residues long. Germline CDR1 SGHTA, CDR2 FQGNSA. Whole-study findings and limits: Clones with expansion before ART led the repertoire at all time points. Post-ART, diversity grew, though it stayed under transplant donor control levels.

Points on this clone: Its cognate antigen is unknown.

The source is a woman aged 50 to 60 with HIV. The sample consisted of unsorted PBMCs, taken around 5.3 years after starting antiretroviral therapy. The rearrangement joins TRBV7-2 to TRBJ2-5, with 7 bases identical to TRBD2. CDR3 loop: CASSLGLIQRGIGETQYF. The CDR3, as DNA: TGTGCCAGCAGCTTAGGATTGATTCAGCGGGGCATAGGGGAGACCCAGTACTTC.